This T cell receptor (beta chain) was found in a study of cytomegalovirus exposure and HLA in healthy donors. Regarding the study as a whole: Some V segments could not be told apart, so they were left out, TRBV6-2 and TRBV6-3 among them. Researchers reported that a few CMV-associated chains were confirmed in vitro as CMV antigen-specific. Sequences of the TCR beta chain were said to predict the HLA-A and HLA-B alleles of most subjects accurately. With later analysis, a missense DCLRE1C variant became linked to TCR beta V- and J-gene trimming.

Remarks on this clone: Its target is unknown.

Primers included in the PCR were 60 Vbeta and 13 Jbeta primers. Measured with immunoSEQ multiplex PCR; TCRdb has only the in-frame clones, and not every one. The table records more than 130,000 clones, roughly four fifths of them present only once. Per germline, CDR1 SGHAT and CDR2 FQNNGV. Between the trimmed V and J ends, which lost 10 bases and 8 bases, there was a span of 20 bases. The CDR3 covers 13 residues. This chain connects TRBV11-2 to TRBJ1-2; D is possibly TRBD1 (5 bases). The sample consisted of PBMCs. This TCR came from a woman aged 45-65 years in good health and CMV-seronegative. The CDR3 sequence: CATRRGNLGGYTF. For the CDR3, the DNA is TGTGCCACCCGGCGGGGGAATTTGGGGGGCTACACCTTC.